This T cell receptor beta chain originates from a study of T-cell reconstitution after alpha-beta-depleted transplantation in children. Unique molecular identifiers were built into the TCRbeta library. MiXCR was run by TCRdb on the PCR reads, yielding one entry per CDR3 protein. The sample has over 90,000 distinct CDR3 sequences, around 5.9% seen once. Germline values: CDR1 SGHTA, CDR2 FQGTGA. This CDR3 region has 19 residues. V shed 0 bases and J 5 bases; nucleotides not matched to a gene: 13. J is TRBJ2-1 and V is TRBV7-3; 10 nucleotides align to TRBD2. The TCR was taken from a female patient aged 2-15 years who had a stem cell transplant for Fanconi anemia, so the T cells may come from the graft donor. The sequencing here drew on PBMCs, mostly from graft donor cells, taken 60 days after TCRalphabeta/CD19-depleted stem cell transplant. CDR3 protein: CASSLTSSSGSFQNNEQFF. In nucleotides, the CDR3 is TGTGCCAGCAGCTTAACGTCTTCTAGCGGGAGTTTCCAGAACAATGAGCAGTTCTTC.